This T cell receptor beta chain was obtained from a study of response to subunit inactivated influenza vaccine. TCRdb called the RT-PCR reads again in MiXCR, with one record for every CDR3 protein. The table has around 580,000 distinct CDR3 sequences, 10% to 15% seen once; the top ten hold roughly a tenth. This CDR3 comprises 15 residues. J was trimmed by 3 bases and V by 6 bases; bases with no gene match: 10. Germline CDR1 and CDR2: MNHEY and SVGEGT. This clonotype came up a few times. The chain has TRBV6-2 or TRBV6-3 and TRBJ2-7; TRBD1 aligns across 8 bases. Sequences were derived from PBMCs from blood, sampled on the day of vaccination. This TCR derives from a man aged 45 to 65 who received an inactivated influenza vaccine. CDR3 nucleotides: TGTGCCAGCAGCCGCCCCAGGGGGCGCAGCTACGAGCAGTACTTC. Amino acids: CASSRPRGRSYEQYF.